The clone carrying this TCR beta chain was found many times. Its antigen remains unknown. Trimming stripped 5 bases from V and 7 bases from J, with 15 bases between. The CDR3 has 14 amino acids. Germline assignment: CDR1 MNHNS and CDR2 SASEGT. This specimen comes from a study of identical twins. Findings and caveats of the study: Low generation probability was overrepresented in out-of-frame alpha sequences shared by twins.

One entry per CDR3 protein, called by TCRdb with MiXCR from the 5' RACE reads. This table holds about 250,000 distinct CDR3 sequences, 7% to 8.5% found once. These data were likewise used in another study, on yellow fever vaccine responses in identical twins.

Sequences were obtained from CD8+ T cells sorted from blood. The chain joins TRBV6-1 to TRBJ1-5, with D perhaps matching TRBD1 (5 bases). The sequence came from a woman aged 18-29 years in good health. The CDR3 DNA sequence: TGTGCCAGCAGTCCGGGGCCTACGGGACAGCCCCAGCATTTT. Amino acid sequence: CASSPGPTGQPQHF.